This section outlines one TCR beta chain sequence together with its context. Its target is unknown. This sample was taken from a study of blood T cells in healthy people across ages. With a J-beta primer mix and a sample-barcoded 5' primer, a second PCR ran about 6 to 11 cycles. Sequencing recovered at least 2.5 million CDR3-containing paired-end reads from each sample. TCRdb reprocessed the 5' RACE reads with MiXCR, giving one entry per CDR3 protein. The sample has 1.5 million to 2 million distinct CDR3 sequences; 28% are singletons. Study-wide results and caveats: Diversity estimates drawn from one million T cells were deemed underestimates. More naive CD4+ cells and higher diversity marked long-lived donors relative to aged donors.

Germline CDR1 reads SGHRS; CDR2 reads YFSETQ. The CDR3 spans 16 residues. The ends lost 0 bases at V and 2 bases at J; junction bases unmatched: 3. The extraction recovered at least 6 micrograms of total RNA per sample. This receptor was identified in a woman in her twenties or thirties in good health. The sequencing input was blood. This rearrangement joins TRBV5-1 to TRBJ1-3; 9 bases fit TRBD1. The CDR3, as DNA: TGCGCCAGCAGCTTGGGGGGACAGGGTGCTGGAAACACCATATATTTT. Protein sequence: CASSLGGQGAGNTIYF.